Presented here are 32 T cell receptor beta chains from one specimen sequenced in a study of T cells in Graves' hyperthyroidism and ophthalmopathy. TCR beta CDR3 sequences were amplified from RNA transcripts. TCR CDR3 underwent first-round RT-PCR with the HTBI primer set. TCRdb ran MiXCR on the multiplex PCR reads and lists one entry per CDR3 protein. This table holds around 690,000 distinct CDR3 sequences, around 20% found once. Sequencing was performed on blood. The source is a man between 25 and 39 years old with Graves' ophthalmopathy.

This chain joins TRBV19 and TRBJ2-3, with no clear D. The V end lost 8 bases, the J end lost 5 bases, and 5 bases lay between the germline ends. Germline values: CDR1 LNHDA, CDR2 SQIVND (reference sequence). The CDR3 length is 10 residues. The CDR3 sequence: CASLGDTQYF. The CDR3 DNA reads as TGTGCCAGTTTGGGAGATACGCAGTATTTT.

V is TRBV12-3 or TRBV12-4 and J is TRBJ2-7; no reliable D call. The CDR3 extends over 12 amino acids. V lost 7 bases and J lost 5, with 12 bases in between. CDR3 sequence: CASNLDRNEQYF. The CDR3 DNA sequence: TGTGCCAGCAATCTCGACCGGAACGAGCAGTACTTC.

The rearrangement uses TRBV5-6 and TRBJ2-1; D could derive from TRBD1 or TRBD2 (5 bases each). Trimming removed 1 base from V and 9 bases from J, with 14 bases in between. The CDR3 runs 14 residues. The germline V gene encodes CDR1 SGHDT and CDR2 YYEEEE. The DNA of the CDR3 is TGTGCCAGCAGCTTGTTAGGGACGGCGACTGAGCAGTTCTTC. Translating gives CASSLLGTATEQFF.

This clonotype was counted a few times. The chain employs TRBV20-1 and TRBJ1-5; D gene uncertain. Germline CDR1 and CDR2: DFQATT and SNEGSKA (reference sequence). The CDR3 totals 12 residues. For the CDR3, the DNA is TGCAGCGTTGCCGACCTCGATCAGCCCCAGCATTTT. Translated: CSVADLDQPQHF.

Ten or more counts support this clonotype. The V gene is TRBV24-1, the J gene TRBJ2-1; D is unclear. The CDR3 consists of 16 residues. V shed 2 bases and J shed 1 base, with 11 bases lying between them. Germline loops: CDR1 KGHDR, CDR2 SFDVKD. The CDR3 protein is CATSDSSAESYNEQFF. CDR3 nucleotide sequence: TGTGCCACCAGTGATTCCTCTGCAGAGTCCTACAATGAGCAGTTCTTC.

The chain links TRBV28 to TRBJ2-7; D may match TRBD1 or TRBD2 (5 bases each). V lost 3 bases and J lost 2, with 14 bases in between. CDR1 and CDR2 from the germline V gene are MDHEN and SYDVKM. The CDR3 sequence is 15 residues long. The CDR3 region has the DNA TGTGCCAGCAGTTTCGGGATCGTGGGGGCCTACGAGCAGTACTTC. The encoded protein is CASSFGIVGAYEQYF. Together with reference TRBV28 and TRBJ2-7, the CDR3 gives the full variable domain: DVKVTQSSRYLVKRTGEKVFLECVQDMDHENMFWYRQDPGLGLRLIYFSYDVKMKEKGDIPEGYSVSREKKERFSLILESASTNQTSMYLCASSFGIVGAYEQYFGPGTRLTVT.

The chain links TRBV20-1 to TRBJ2-5; 11 bases agree with TRBD2. Trimming cost V 2 bases and J 5 bases; bases outside gene matches: 7. There are 15 residues in the CDR3. Germline V gives CDR1 DFQATT, CDR2 SNEGSKA (reference sequence). The CDR3 spells CSARTLAGGWETQYF. The CDR3 nucleotides read TGCAGTGCTAGAACCCTAGCGGGAGGATGGGAGACCCAGTACTTC.

The rearrangement uses TRBV6-1 and TRBJ2-3, with a weak D call TRBD1 (7 bases). This CDR3 is built from 13 residues. Trimming shortened V by 7 bases and J by 4 bases, and 12 bases separated the two germline ends. Germline V gene sequence: CDR1 MNHNS, CDR2 SASEGT. This CDR3 reads CASTAGGPDTQYF. DNA of the CDR3: TGTGCCAGCACGGCAGGGGGGCCAGATACGCAGTATTTT.

The chain combines TRBV29-1 with TRBJ2-2; TRBD1 is a possible D gene (6 bases). Trimming left V 6 bases short and J 6 bases short, with 11 bases between. This CDR3 is built from 12 residues. The germline V gene encodes CDR1 SQVTM and CDR2 ANQGSEA. The CDR3 nucleotides read TGCAGCGTCTGGGGGCGCCCCGGGGAGCTGTTTTTT. Its translation: CSVWGRPGELFF.

The chain carries TRBV6-5 and TRBJ1-1, with D maybe TRBD1 (5 bases). The V end was cut by 0 bases, the J end by 5 bases, with 13 bases between. Germline CDR1 is MNHEY and CDR2 is SVGAGI. The CDR3 is 15 residues long. The CDR3 nucleotides read TGTGCCAGCAGTTACTCGCAGGGTGGGGGGACTGAAGCTTTCTTT. It translates to CASSYSQGGGTEAFF.

This clonotype was observed a few times. The rearrangement uses TRBV14 and TRBJ2-7; 8 bases fit TRBD1. This CDR3 region has 13 residues. J gave up 7 bases and V 4 bases, and 6 bases lay outside the gene matches. Germline loops: CDR1 SGHDN, CDR2 FVKESK. The chain's CDR3 is CASSLTGVGEQYF. As DNA, the CDR3 is TGTGCCAGCAGCCTGACAGGGGTCGGTGAGCAGTACTTC.

The chain uses TRBV11-2 and TRBJ2-5; no firm D call. The V gene lost 5 bases and the J gene lost 5 bases, with 12 bases spanning the gap. This CDR3 contains 13 residues. Per germline, CDR1 SGHAT and CDR2 FQNNGV. CDR3 amino acids: CASSQVTPETQYF. The CDR3 bases are TGTGCCAGCAGCCAGGTGACCCCGGAGACCCAGTACTTC.

This sequence joins TRBV19 and TRBJ2-1, with TRBD1 matching 7 bases. V gave up 5 bases and J gave up 4 bases; unmatched junction bases: 20. This CDR3 spans 19 amino acids. The germline gives CDR1 LNHDA, CDR2 SQIVND (reference sequence). The CDR3 is CASSPVWDSLYFGYNEQFF. The CDR3 DNA reads TGTGCCAGTAGTCCCGTATGGGACAGCCTCTACTTTGGATACAATGAGCAGTTCTTC.

This clonotype has a handful of counts. In DNA form, the CDR3 reads TGCAGTGCTAGGGCCCAATCTACGGACTACGAGCAGTACTTC. Protein sequence: CSARAQSTDYEQYF. The rearrangement uses TRBV20-1 and TRBJ2-7; D gene ambiguous. Germline V gene data show CDR1 as DFQATT and CDR2 as SNEGSKA (reference sequence). V lost 3 bases, J lost 3 bases, and 15 bases lay in between. The CDR3 loop spans 14 amino acids.

The J gene is TRBJ2-5, the V gene TRBV30; D remains ambiguous. Trimming left V 5 bases short and J 13 bases short, with 26 bases between. Germline lookup yields CDR1 GTSNPN and CDR2 SVGIG (reference sequence). The CDR3 covers 14 residues. CDR3 DNA: TGTGCCTGGGCCATCTCTGGCACTCATCCGAGAAGGTACTTC. As protein: CAWAISGTHPRRYF.

The chain links TRBV9 to TRBJ2-7; possibly TRBD1 for D (6 bases). Germline CDR1 and CDR2: SGDLS and YYNGEE. CDR3 length equals 13 residues. Trimming left V 0 bases short and J 3 bases short, with 7 bases between. The CDR3 region is CASSVAGDYEQYF. CDR3 bases: TGTGCCAGCAGCGTAGCAGGGGACTACGAGCAGTACTTC. The complete variable domain, with remaining parts taken from reference TRBV9 and TRBJ2-7, reads DSGVTQTPKHLITATGQRVTLRCSPRSGDLSVYWYQQSLDQGLQFLIQYYNGEERAKGNILERFSAQQFPDLHSELNLSSLELGDSALYFCASSVAGDYEQYFGPGTRLTVT.

This clonotype was seen more than once but under ten times. V is TRBV6-1 and J is TRBJ1-5, with no clear D. The CDR3 is made up of 13 amino acids. V lost 1 base and J lost 6, with 7 bases in between. Germline V gives CDR1 MNHNS, CDR2 SASEGT. The CDR3 region is CASSEGITQPQHF. CDR3 bases: TGTGCCAGCAGTGAAGGCATAACTCAGCCCCAGCATTTT.

This clonotype was counted many times. V is TRBV3-1 and J is TRBJ1-5, with 8 bases matching TRBD1. V lost 6 bases and J lost 7; bases outside the gene matches: 8. The length of the CDR3 is 14 residues. CDR1 and CDR2 from the germline V gene are LGHDT and YNNKEL (reference sequence). This CDR3 reads CASSQDRVNQPQHF. The DNA for the CDR3 is TGTGCCAGCAGTCAGGACAGGGTCAACCAGCCCCAGCATTTT.

The chain recombines TRBV12-5 with TRBJ1-5; no reliable D call. The V gene lost 0 bases and the J gene lost 1 base, with 13 bases spanning the gap. The CDR3 totals 17 residues. Germline-derived CDR1 and CDR2 are LGHNT and FRNRAP. The CDR3, as DNA: TGTGCTAGTGGTTTGGTCGAGGGATCTCGGAGCAATCAGCCCCAGCATTTT. Amino acid sequence: CASGLVEGSRSNQPQHF.

This clonotype was found a few times. J is TRBJ2-7 and V is TRBV6-5; possible D gene TRBD2, 6 bases. Trimming shortened V by 0 bases and J by 1 base, and 13 bases separated the two germline ends. The CDR3 consists of 16 residues. Germline V gene lookup returns CDR1 MNHEY and CDR2 SVGAGI. As DNA, the CDR3 is TGTGCCAGCAGTTACTCCTACCGGACTACGTCCTACGAGCAGTACTTC. Residues: CASSYSYRTTSYEQYF.

Notes on this clonotype: Given a much more abundant clone one base away, this may be a read error. This chain connects TRBV11-2 to TRBJ2-4; D may be TRBD2 (6 bases). The CDR3 contains 14 residues. With 7 bases removed from V and 0 bases from J, the gap between germline ends came to 10 bases. Germline CDR1 SGHAT, CDR2 FQNNGV. The CDR3 DNA sequence: TGTGCCAGCAACGGGCGGGGAGCCAAAAACATTCAGTACTTC. This encodes CASNGRGAKNIQYF.

This chain connects TRBV30 to TRBJ1-2; D perhaps matches TRBD1 (5 bases). Germline lookup yields CDR1 GTSNPN and CDR2 SVGIG (reference sequence). The CDR3 has 12 residues. V was trimmed by 1 base and J by 13 bases, leaving 16 bases between them. This CDR3 is CAWSGIGTSFTF. In DNA form, the CDR3 reads TGTGCCTGGAGTGGAATAGGGACTTCTTTCACCTTC.

The chain has TRBV10-1 and TRBJ2-7; D may be TRBD1 (6 bases). The CDR3 runs 15 residues. V lost 4 bases and J 4 bases, leaving 17 bases between the germline ends. CDR1 WNHNN and CDR2 SYGVQD come from the germline V gene (reference sequence). DNA of the CDR3: TGCGCCAGCAGTGCAGAGGGGGACGGCCGTTACGAGCAGTACTTC. Its translation: CASSAEGDGRYEQYF.

The rearrangement uses TRBV7-8 and TRBJ2-1; 9 bases map to TRBD2. The CDR3 length is 16 residues. The J segment lost 1 base and the V segment lost 5 bases, leaving 6 bases of the junction unmatched. Germline V lookup: CDR1 SGHVS, CDR2 FQNEAQ. The CDR3 nucleotides read TGTGCCAGCAGCCAAATAGCGGGAGTTTCCTACAATGAGCAGTTCTTC. Translating gives CASSQIAGVSYNEQFF.

This clonotype showed up just a few times. This chain joins TRBV2 and TRBJ1-5; D possibly corresponds to TRBD1 (6 bases). The V end was cut by 8 bases, the J end by 0 bases, with 11 bases between. This CDR3 has 14 residues. The germline CDR1 and CDR2 sequences are SNHLY and FYNNEI. The DNA for the CDR3 is TGTGCCAGCCGAGGGGGAACTAGCAATCAGCCCCAGCATTTT. Translation: CASRGGTSNQPQHF.

This clonotype appeared many times. The V call is TRBV24-1, the J call TRBJ2-1; D gene unclear. Germline assignment: CDR1 KGHDR and CDR2 SFDVKD. There are 14 residues in the CDR3. The ends were cut back, 0 bases at V and 4 bases at J, with 6 bases in the middle. Written as DNA, the CDR3 is TGTGCCACCAGTGATTTGGGAGATTACAATGAGCAGTTCTTC. It specifies CATSDLGDYNEQFF.

This clonotype was counted between two and nine times. The J gene is TRBJ2-7, the V gene TRBV29-1; 7 bases match TRBD1. The trim removed 7 bases at V and 5 bases at J, leaving 11 bases unmatched. The CDR3 contains 13 residues. From germline, CDR1 is SQVTM and CDR2 ANQGSEA. Here the CDR3 reads CSAVRDSSDEQYF. CDR3 bases: TGCAGCGCCGTCCGGGACAGCTCTGACGAGCAGTACTTC.

This clonotype appeared many times. The chain combines TRBV6-5 with TRBJ1-1, with D unresolved. Germline V lookup: CDR1 MNHEY, CDR2 SVGAGI. V dropped 2 bases and J dropped 2 bases, with 12 bases sitting between them. The CDR3 contains 15 residues. The CDR3 here is CASSYGDWGNTEAFF. DNA of the CDR3: TGTGCCAGCAGTTACGGGGATTGGGGAAACACTGAAGCTTTCTTT.

This clonotype was seen only a few times. The chain links TRBV24-1 to TRBJ2-1; 7 bases map to TRBD2. Germline CDR1 is KGHDR and CDR2 is SFDVKD. This CDR3 region has 15 residues. The V segment lost 5 bases and the J segment 9 bases; nucleotides outside the gene matches: 12. In DNA, the CDR3 is TGTGCCACCAGTGCCGGGGGGACCCTCGTCGTTGAGCAGTTCTTC. This gives the protein CATSAGGTLVVEQFF.

Only a few counts were recorded for this clonotype. The rearrangement uses TRBV27 and TRBJ1-6; a possible D gene is TRBD1 (5 bases). Trimming removed 4 bases at V and 4 bases at J, with 11 bases between. This CDR3 has 15 amino acids. Germline V gene data show CDR1 as MNHEY and CDR2 as SMNVEV (reference sequence). The CDR3 sequence is CASSSTGTYNSPLHF. The CDR3 coding sequence is TGTGCCAGCAGTTCCACCGGGACTTATAATTCACCCCTCCACTTT.

This clonotype was counted only a few times. The CDR3 coding sequence is TGTGCCAGCTCACCACCGAGTCCCTACAATGAGCAGTTCTTC. Protein: CASSPPSPYNEQFF. V usage is TRBV18 and J usage is TRBJ2-1, with D uncertain. Looked up from germline, CDR1 is KGHSH and CDR2 is LQKENI. Trimming cost V 0 bases and J 2 bases, with 5 bases left between them. This CDR3 has 14 amino acids.

This clonotype was seen more than once but under ten times. The chain couples TRBV7-2 to TRBJ2-7; either TRBD1 or TRBD2 may fit D (5 bases each). Trimming took off 1 base at V and 7 bases at J, with 14 bases between the two ends. Germline V CDR1 and CDR2: SGHTA, FQGNSA. The CDR3 sequence is 14 residues long. The CDR3 bases are TGTGCCAGCAGCTTAGGGGGCGTTTCGGGGGAGCAGTACTTC. It is translated as CASSLGGVSGEQYF.